The sample holds a few counts of the clone carrying this T cell receptor (beta chain). The antigen remains undetermined. Germline V gene data show CDR1 as SGHTA and CDR2 as FQGNSA. Trimming left V 3 bases short and J 3 bases short, with 3 bases between. The CDR3 sequence is 12 residues long. The data belong to a study of beta chain features in type 1 diabetes. TCRB transcripts that were expressed got sequenced, as all of the isolated RNA had been reverse transcribed. Read counts averaged roughly 3.7 million for samples of naive, central memory and regulatory T cells. Assay: immunoSEQ multiplex PCR; the TCRdb copy retains only in-frame clones and omits some. The sample has 500,000 to 800,000 clones, 9.5% to 15% seen once; the top ten hold around 0.12%. The study's findings and limits: High TCR expression in some cells could lead to their over-representation in cDNA sequencing. Among patients, naive, central memory and Treg TCRB repertoires appeared more similar than among healthy donors. A moderate, significant TCRB CDR3 shortening appeared in type 1 diabetes across four CD4+ subsets.

Naive, central memory, regulatory and stem cell-like memory cells within the CD4+ compartment were sorted using CD45RO/CCR7/CD25/CD127/CD95/CD27. This receptor was taken from a man aged 25 to 40 with type 1 diabetes. The rearrangement links TRBV7-2 to TRBJ2-1; no definite D call. The sample was naive CD4+ T cells from blood. The CDR3 is CASSFYYNEQFF. Written as DNA, the CDR3 is TGTGCCAGCAGCTTTTACTACAATGAGCAGTTCTTC. The variable domain in full, with the rest retrieved from reference TRBV7-2 and TRBJ2-1, is GAGVSQSPSNKVTEKGKDVELRCDPISGHTALYWYRQSLGQGLEFLIYFQGNSAPDKSGLPSDRFSAERTGGSVSTLTIQRTQQEDSAVYLCASSFYYNEQFFGPGTRLTVL.